The source of this T cell receptor (beta chain) is a study of blood T cell repertoires in COVID-19. Study-wide background: Sites in the United States, Italy and Spain provided acute and convalescent COVID-19 samples.

Data came from immunoSEQ multiplex PCR; TCRdb stores just in-frame clones and leaves some out. Counted here are 160,000 or so clones, around 87% occurring once; the ten biggest clones make up 6.5% to 8%. Recovery meant two consecutive negative NP/OP PCR tests, professional clearance, or resolved symptoms. Trimming took 4 bases from V and 3 from J; bases not matched to a gene: 6. CDR1 and CDR2 (germline): SGHTS, YDEGEE. This CDR3 region has 15 residues. The genes are TRBV5-8 and TRBJ2-5, with 10 nucleotides matching TRBD2. Sample: PBMCs or T cells enriched from blood (not recorded which). The sequence derives from a woman between 45 and 65 years old who had recovered from COVID-19. The CDR3 loop is CASSPSSGGKETQYF. The DNA of the CDR3 is TGTGCCAGCAGCCCGTCTAGCGGGGGTAAAGAGACCCAGTACTTC.